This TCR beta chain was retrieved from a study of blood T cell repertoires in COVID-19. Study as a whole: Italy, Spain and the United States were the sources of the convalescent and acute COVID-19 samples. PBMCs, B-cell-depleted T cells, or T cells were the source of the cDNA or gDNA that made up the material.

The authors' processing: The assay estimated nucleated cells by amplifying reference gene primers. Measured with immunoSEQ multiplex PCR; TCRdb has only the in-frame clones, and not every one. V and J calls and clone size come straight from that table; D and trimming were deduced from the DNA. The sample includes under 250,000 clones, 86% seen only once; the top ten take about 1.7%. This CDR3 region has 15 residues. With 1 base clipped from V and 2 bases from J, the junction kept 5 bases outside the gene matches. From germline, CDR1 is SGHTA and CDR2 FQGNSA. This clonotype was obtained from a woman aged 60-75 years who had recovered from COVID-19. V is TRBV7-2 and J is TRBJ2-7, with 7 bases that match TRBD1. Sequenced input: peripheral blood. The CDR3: CASSLVATGPYEQYF. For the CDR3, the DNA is TGTGCCAGCAGCTTAGTTGCGACAGGGCCCTACGAGCAGTACTTC.